This T cell receptor (beta chain) comes out of a study of cytomegalovirus exposure and HLA in healthy donors. Trimming removed 4 bases at V and 0 bases at J, with 10 bases between. Germline V gene lookup returns CDR1 SGHAT and CDR2 FQNNGV. The CDR3 runs to 15 residues. Study observations and caveats: Association with HLA alleles at 0.05 false discovery rate was found for around 15,000 TCR beta sequences in a later analysis. Cytomegalovirus-associated TCR beta chains were listed, numbering roughly 150. TCR beta V- and J-gene trimming was later associated with a missense DCLRE1C variant.

With regard to this clone: As yet, its antigen is unknown.

Use of 60 Vbeta and 13 Jbeta primers characterized the PCR. Only in-frame clones appear in the TCRdb table, and some are missing; sequencing was by immunoSEQ multiplex PCR. The table lists 140,000 or so clones, approximately 81% of them singletons, with 3.5% to 4.5% in the top ten. V and J are TRBV11-2 and TRBJ2-1; D gene uncertain. The TCR sequence derives from a woman aged 40 to 50 in good health and CMV-seropositive. The sample was PBMCs. Here the CDR3 DNA reads TGTGCCAGCAGCTCCCTAGTAACCTCCTACAATGAGCAGTTCTTC. This codes for CASSSLVTSYNEQFF.